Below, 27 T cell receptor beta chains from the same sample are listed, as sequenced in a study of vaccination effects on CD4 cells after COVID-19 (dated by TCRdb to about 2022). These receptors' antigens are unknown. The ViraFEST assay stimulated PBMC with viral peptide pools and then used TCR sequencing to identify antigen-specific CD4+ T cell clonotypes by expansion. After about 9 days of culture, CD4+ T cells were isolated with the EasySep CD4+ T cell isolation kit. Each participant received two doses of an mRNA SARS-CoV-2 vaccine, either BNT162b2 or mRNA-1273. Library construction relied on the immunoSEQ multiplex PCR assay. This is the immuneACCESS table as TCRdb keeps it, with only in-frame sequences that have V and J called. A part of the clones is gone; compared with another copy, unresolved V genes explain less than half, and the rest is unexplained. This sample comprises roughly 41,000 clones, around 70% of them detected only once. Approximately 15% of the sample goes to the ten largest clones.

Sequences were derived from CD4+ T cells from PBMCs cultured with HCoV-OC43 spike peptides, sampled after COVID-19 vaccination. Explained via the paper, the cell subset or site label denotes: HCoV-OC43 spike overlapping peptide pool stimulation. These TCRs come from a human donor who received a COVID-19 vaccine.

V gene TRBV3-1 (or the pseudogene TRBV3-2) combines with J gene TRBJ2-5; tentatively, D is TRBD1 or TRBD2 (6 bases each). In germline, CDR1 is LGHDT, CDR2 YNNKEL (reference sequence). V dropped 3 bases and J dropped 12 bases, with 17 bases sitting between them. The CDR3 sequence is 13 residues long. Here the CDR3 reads CASSHGGRGTKYF. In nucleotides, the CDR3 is TGTGCCAGCAGCCATGGGGGCCGGGGGACGAAGTACTTC.

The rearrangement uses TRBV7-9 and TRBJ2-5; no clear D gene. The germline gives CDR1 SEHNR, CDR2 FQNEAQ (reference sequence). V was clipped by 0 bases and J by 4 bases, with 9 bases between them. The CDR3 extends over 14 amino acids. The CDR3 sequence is CASSLANSRETQYF. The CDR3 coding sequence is TGTGCCAGCAGCTTAGCCAATTCCAGAGAGACCCAGTACTTC.

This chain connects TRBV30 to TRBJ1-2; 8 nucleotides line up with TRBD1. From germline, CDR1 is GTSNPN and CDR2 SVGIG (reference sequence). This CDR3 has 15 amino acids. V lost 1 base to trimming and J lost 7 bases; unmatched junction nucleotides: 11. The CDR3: CAWSGTGRSGFGYTF. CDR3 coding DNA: TGTGCCTGGAGTGGGACAGGGCGAAGCGGGTTTGGCTACACCTTC.

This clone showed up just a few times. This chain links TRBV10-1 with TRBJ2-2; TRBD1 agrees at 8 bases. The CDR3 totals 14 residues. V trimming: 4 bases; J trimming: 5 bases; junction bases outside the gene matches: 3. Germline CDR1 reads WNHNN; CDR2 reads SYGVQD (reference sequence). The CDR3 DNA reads TGCGCCAGCAGTGTCGACAGGGGTACCGGGGAGCTGTTTTTT. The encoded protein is CASSVDRGTGELFF.

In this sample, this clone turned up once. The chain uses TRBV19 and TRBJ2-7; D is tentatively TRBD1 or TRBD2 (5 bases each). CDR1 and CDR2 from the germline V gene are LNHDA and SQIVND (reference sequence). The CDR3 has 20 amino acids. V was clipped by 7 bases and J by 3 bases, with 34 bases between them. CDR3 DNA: TGTGCCAGTAACCCACCCCCCCCCAGATCCCCACTCACTAGGGGCTACGAGCAGTACTTC. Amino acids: CASNPPPPRSPLTRGYEQYF.

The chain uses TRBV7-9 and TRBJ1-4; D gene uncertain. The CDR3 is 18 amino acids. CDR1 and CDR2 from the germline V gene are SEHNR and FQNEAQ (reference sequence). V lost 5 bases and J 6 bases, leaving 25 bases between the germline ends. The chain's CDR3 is CASSQSGLLAASDEKLFF. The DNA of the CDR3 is TGTGCCAGCAGCCAGTCCGGGCTCCTTGCGGCTTCGGATGAAAAACTGTTTTTT.

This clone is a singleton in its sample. The CDR3 bases are TGTGCCAGCAGTTCATCCGGGACAGGGAGAAACTATGGCTACACCTTC. Amino acid sequence: CASSSSGTGRNYGYTF. The rearrangement uses TRBV27 and TRBJ1-2, with 9 positions matching TRBD1. The CDR3 extends over 16 amino acids. V lost 4 bases to trimming and J lost 2 bases; unmatched junction nucleotides: 8. In germline, CDR1 is MNHEY, CDR2 SMNVEV (reference sequence).

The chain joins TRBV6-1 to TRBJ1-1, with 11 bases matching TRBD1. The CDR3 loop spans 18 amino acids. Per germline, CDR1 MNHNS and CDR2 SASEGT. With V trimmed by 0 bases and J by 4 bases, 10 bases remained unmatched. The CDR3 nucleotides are TGTGCCAGCAGTGAAGCTTCGTGGACAGGGGGCTTCAGCACTGAAGCTTTCTTT. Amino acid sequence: CASSEASWTGGFSTEAFF.

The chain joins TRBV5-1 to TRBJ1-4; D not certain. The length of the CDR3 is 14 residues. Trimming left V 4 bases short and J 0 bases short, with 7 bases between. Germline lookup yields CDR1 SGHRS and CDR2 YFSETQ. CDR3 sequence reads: CASSETSTNEKLFF. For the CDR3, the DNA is TGCGCCAGCAGCGAAACCTCAACTAATGAAAAACTGTTTTTT.

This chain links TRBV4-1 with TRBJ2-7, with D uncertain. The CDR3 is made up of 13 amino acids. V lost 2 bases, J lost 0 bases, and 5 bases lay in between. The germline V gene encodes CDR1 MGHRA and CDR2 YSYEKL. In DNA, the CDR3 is TGCGCCAGCAGCCAACCCCCCTCCTACGAGCAGTACTTC. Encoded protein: CASSQPPSYEQYF.

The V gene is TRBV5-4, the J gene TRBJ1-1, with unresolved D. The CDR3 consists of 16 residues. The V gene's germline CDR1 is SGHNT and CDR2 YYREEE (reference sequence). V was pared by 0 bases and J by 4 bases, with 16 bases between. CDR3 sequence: CASSLARLGEGTEAFF. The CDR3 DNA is TGTGCCAGCAGCTTGGCCCGTCTGGGTGAGGGCACTGAAGCTTTCTTT.

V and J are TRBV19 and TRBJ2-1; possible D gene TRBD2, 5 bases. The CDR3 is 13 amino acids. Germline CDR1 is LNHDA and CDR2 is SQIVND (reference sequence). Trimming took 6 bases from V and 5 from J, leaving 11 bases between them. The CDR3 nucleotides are TGTGCCAGTAGGCAGCGGCCCAACAATGAGCAGTTCTTC. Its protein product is CASRQRPNNEQFF.

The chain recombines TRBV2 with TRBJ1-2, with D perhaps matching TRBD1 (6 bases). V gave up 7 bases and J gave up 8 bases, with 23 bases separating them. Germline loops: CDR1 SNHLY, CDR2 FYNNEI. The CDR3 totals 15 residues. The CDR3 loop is CASTPSTTGYNGYTF. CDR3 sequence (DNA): TGTGCCAGCACCCCCTCGACTACAGGGTATAACGGCTACACCTTC.

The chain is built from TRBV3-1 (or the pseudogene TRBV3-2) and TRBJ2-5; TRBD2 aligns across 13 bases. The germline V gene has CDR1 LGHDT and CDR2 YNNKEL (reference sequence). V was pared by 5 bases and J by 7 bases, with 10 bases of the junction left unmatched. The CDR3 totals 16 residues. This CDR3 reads CASSKTSGRPGGTQYF. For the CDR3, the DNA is TGTGCCAGCAGCAAGACTAGCGGGAGGCCCGGTGGGACCCAGTACTTC.

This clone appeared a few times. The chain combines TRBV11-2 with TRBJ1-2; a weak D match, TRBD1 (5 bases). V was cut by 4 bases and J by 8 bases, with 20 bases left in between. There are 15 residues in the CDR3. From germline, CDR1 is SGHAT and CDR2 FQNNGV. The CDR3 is CASSSLSRDGVGYTF. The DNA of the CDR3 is TGTGCCAGCAGCTCCCTGAGCCGGGACGGTGTAGGCTACACCTTC.

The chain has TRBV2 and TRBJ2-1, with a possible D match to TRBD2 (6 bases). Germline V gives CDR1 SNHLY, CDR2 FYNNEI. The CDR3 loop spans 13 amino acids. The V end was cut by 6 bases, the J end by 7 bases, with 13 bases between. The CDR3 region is CASRSTGVNEQFF. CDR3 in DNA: TGTGCCAGCAGAAGTACGGGGGTAAATGAGCAGTTCTTC. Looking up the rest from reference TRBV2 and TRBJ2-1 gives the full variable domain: EPEVTQTPSHQVTQMGQEVILRCVPISNHLYFYWYRQILGQKVEFLVSFYNNEISEKSEIFDDQFSVERPDGSNFTLKIRSTKLEDSAMYFCASRSTGVNEQFFGPGTRLTVL.

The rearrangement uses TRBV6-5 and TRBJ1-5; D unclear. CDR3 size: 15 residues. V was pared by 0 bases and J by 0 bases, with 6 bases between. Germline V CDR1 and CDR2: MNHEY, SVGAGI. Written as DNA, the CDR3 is TGTGCCAGCAGTTACTCCCACTATAGCAATCAGCCCCAGCATTTT. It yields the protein CASSYSHYSNQPQHF.

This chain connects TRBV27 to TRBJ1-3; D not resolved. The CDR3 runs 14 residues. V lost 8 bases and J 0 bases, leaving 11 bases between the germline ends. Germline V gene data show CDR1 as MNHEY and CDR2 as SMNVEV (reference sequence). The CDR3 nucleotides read TGTGCCAGCGGTCGGCGGAGCTCTGGAAACACCATATATTTT. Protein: CASGRRSSGNTIYF.

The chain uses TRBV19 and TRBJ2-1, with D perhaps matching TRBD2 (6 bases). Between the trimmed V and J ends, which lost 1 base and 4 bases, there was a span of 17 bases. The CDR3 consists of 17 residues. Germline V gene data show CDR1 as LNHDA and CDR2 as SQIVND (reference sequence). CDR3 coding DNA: TGTGCCAGTAGTATAGGGCCCTCCAGCGGGTCATACAATGAGCAGTTCTTC. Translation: CASSIGPSSGSYNEQFF.

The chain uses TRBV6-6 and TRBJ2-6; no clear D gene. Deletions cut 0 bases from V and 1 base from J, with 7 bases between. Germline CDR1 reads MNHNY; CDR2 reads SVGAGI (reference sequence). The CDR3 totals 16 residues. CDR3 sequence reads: CASSYSTGSGANVLTF. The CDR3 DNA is TGTGCCAGCAGTTACTCGACTGGATCTGGGGCCAACGTCCTGACTTTC.

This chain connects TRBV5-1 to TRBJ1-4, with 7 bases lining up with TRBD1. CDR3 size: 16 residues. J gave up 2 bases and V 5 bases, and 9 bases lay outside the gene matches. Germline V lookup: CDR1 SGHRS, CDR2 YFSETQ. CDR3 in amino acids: CASRPLYRGTNEKLFF. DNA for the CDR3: TGCGCCAGCAGGCCTCTCTACAGGGGTACTAATGAAAAACTGTTTTTT.

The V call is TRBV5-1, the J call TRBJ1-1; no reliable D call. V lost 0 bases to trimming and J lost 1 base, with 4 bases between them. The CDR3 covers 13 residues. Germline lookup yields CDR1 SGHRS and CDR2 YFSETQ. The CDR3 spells CASSLEQNTEAFF. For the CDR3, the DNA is TGCGCCAGCAGCTTGGAACAGAACACTGAAGCTTTCTTT.

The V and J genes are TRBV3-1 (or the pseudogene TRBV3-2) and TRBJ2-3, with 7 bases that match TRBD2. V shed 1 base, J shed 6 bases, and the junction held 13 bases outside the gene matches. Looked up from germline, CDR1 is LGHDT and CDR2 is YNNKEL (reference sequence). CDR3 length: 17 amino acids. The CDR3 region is CASSQVGGGIGWDTQYF. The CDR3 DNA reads TGTGCCAGCAGCCAAGTGGGCGGGGGAATTGGATGGGATACGCAGTATTTT.

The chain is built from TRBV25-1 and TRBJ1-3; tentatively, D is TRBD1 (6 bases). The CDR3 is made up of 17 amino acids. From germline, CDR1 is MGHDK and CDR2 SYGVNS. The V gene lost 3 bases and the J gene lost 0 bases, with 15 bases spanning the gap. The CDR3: CASSEGQSFLSGNTIYF. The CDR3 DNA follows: TGTGCCAGCAGTGAGGGACAAAGCTTCCTCTCTGGAAACACCATATATTTT.

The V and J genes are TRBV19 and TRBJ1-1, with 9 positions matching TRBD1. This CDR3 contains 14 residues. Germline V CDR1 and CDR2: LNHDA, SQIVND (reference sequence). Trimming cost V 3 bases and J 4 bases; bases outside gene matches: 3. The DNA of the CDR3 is TGTGCCAGTAGTATGAGGGACAGGGCCACTGAAGCTTTCTTT. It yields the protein CASSMRDRATEAFF.

The CDR3 coding sequence is TGTGCCAGCTCGCCCGGGACGGATCCTGGAAACACCATATATTTT. Translation gives CASSPGTDPGNTIYF. This sequence joins TRBV18 and TRBJ1-3; D is possibly TRBD1 (5 bases). CDR1 is KGHSH, CDR2 LQKENI, per germline. The V and J ends lost 6 bases and 2 bases respectively, with 14 bases between them. This CDR3 spans 15 amino acids.

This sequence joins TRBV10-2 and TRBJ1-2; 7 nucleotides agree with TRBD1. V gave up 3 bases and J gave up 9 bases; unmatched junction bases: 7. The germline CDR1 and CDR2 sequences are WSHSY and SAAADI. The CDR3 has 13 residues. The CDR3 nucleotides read TGCGCCAGCAGTGATACACTCAGGGGGAGCTACACCTTC. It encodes CASSDTLRGSYTF.